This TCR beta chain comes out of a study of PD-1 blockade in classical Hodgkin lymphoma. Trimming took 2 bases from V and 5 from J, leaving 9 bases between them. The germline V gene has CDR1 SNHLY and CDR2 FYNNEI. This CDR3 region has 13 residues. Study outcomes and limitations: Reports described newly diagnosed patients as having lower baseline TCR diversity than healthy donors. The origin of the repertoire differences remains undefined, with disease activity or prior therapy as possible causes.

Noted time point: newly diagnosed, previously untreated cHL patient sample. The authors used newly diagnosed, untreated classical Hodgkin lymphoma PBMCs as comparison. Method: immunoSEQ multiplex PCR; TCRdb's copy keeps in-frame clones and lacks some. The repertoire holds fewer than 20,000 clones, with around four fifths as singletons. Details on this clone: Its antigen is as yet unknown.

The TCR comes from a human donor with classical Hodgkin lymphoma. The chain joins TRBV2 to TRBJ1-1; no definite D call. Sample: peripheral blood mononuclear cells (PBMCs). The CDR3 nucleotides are TGTGCCAGCAGTGAAACACCGAGGACTGAAGCTTTCTTT. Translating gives CASSETPRTEAFF.